The 20 T cell receptor beta chains reported below all come from one sample, sequenced in a study of regulatory T cells in long-lasting Graves disease (TCRdb year 2021). According to the study, the label for this sample's time point signals: newly diagnosed GD, antithyroid drugs for less than 3 months. For both TCR sequencing and RNA sequencing, RNA was extracted from PBMCs in TRIzol. To prepare the library, multiplex PCR was applied. Sequenced on an Illumina HiSeq 4000. iRepertoire HTBI primers and Arm-PCR amplification of CDR3 regions were used to construct TCR beta libraries. TCRdb applied fastp at Q25 and MiXCR to the public reads, then kept only in-frame beta chains. Rows are combined by CDR3 protein, so each entry shows the most common genes and DNA. The sample table records 400,000 to 450,000 distinct CDR3 sequences; about 15% of these occur just once. The biggest ten clones account for around 17% of the sample.

The same sample was also studied in work on T cells in Graves' hyperthyroidism and ophthalmopathy.

Specimen: peripheral blood mononuclear cells (PBMCs), collected at new diagnosis, from a patient treated with antithyroid drugs. All receptors come from a woman in her 30s with Graves disease. Donor details come from another sample of the same person, matched by shared clones.

At least ten counts were recorded for this clonotype. This sequence joins TRBV27 and TRBJ2-3, with 9 bases matching TRBD2. Trimming cost V 9 bases and J 3 bases; bases outside gene matches: 4. The length of the CDR3 is 13 residues. The germline CDR1 and CDR2 sequences are MNHEY and SMNVEV (reference sequence). CDR3 nucleotides: TGTGCCAGTAGCGGGAGAGTGACAGATACGCAGTATTTT. Its protein product is CASSGRVTDTQYF.

The sample holds many counts of this clonotype. The rearrangement joins TRBV15 to TRBJ2-2, with 11 bases aligning to TRBD2. The CDR3 is 15 amino acids. Germline CDR1 is LNHNV and CDR2 is YYDKDF (reference sequence). V gave up 7 bases and J gave up 5 bases; unmatched junction bases: 6. The CDR3: CATKSGTSGTGELFF. CDR3 DNA sequence: TGTGCCACCAAATCCGGGACTAGCGGAACCGGGGAGCTGTTTTTT.

This clonotype was found many times. The chain is built from TRBV20-1 and TRBJ2-5; D ambiguous. The CDR3 extends over 12 amino acids. Trimming removed 3 bases from V and 2 bases from J, with 7 bases in between. The germline V gene has CDR1 DFQATT and CDR2 SNEGSKA (reference sequence). The CDR3 here is CSARWGQETQYF. Written as DNA, the CDR3 is TGCAGTGCTAGGTGGGGACAAGAGACCCAGTACTTC.

This clonotype was counted at least ten times. The V gene is TRBV19, the J gene TRBJ2-1; 11 bases agree with TRBD1. The CDR3 length is 14 residues. The ends lost 5 bases at V and 7 bases at J; junction bases unmatched: 4. Germline V lookup: CDR1 LNHDA, CDR2 SQIVND (reference sequence). This CDR3 reads CASSGTGGGNEQFF. The DNA of the CDR3 is TGTGCCAGTAGTGGGACAGGGGGAGGGAATGAGCAGTTCTTC.

This rearrangement joins TRBV28 to TRBJ2-3; 11 positions agree with TRBD2. The CDR3 loop spans 16 amino acids. The germline V gene has CDR1 MDHEN and CDR2 SYDVKM. V was clipped by 4 bases and J by 6 bases; unmatched bases: 9. The CDR3 loop reads CASSSPLAGGLDTQYF. The CDR3 nucleotides read TGTGCCAGCAGTTCCCCCCTAGCGGGAGGCCTGGATACGCAGTATTTT.

This clonotype was observed at least ten times. The chain links TRBV3-1 to TRBJ2-1, with 10 bases aligning to TRBD2. The CDR3 covers 14 residues. Germline CDR1 reads LGHDT; CDR2 reads YNNKEL (reference sequence). The V and J ends lost 7 bases and 12 bases, in that order; junction bases with no gene match: 12. In DNA form, the CDR3 reads TGTGCCAGCACCCCCACTAGCGGGGCCCGTGGGCAGTTCTTC. Amino acids: CASTPTSGARGQFF.

This clonotype appeared many times. The chain couples TRBV2 to TRBJ2-2, with D possibly TRBD1 on 6 matching bases. CDR1 is SNHLY, CDR2 FYNNEI, per germline. The V and J ends lost 1 base and 7 bases respectively, with 10 bases between them. The CDR3 is made up of 14 amino acids. The DNA of the CDR3 is TGTGCCAGCAGTGAAGAGGGGGTTGGCGGGGAGCTGTTTTTT. This sequence encodes CASSEEGVGGELFF.

The rearrangement links TRBV15 to TRBJ2-3; TRBD2 aligns across 8 bases. There are 17 residues in the CDR3. The germline gives CDR1 LNHNV, CDR2 YYDKDF (reference sequence). Unmatched junction bases numbered 8, after V lost 0 bases and J lost 3 bases. CDR3 in DNA: TGTGCCACCAGCAGAGATGGGGGGCCTAGCGGGACAGATACGCAGTATTTT. This gives the protein CATSRDGGPSGTDTQYF.

This clonotype was picked up a small number of times. The chain uses TRBV6-1 and TRBJ1-2, with a tentative D call TRBD1 (5 bases). Germline CDR1 and CDR2: MNHNS and SASEGT. Trimming removed 7 bases from V and 0 bases from J, with 18 bases in between. The CDR3 loop spans 16 amino acids. The CDR3 here is CASTQEAGRANYGYTF. The CDR3 nucleotides are TGTGCCAGCACTCAAGAGGCAGGGCGAGCTAACTATGGCTACACCTTC.

About this clonotype itself: This sequence may be a read error, since a much larger clone differs from it by one base. The CDR3 reads CSVEGTGNYGYTF. In nucleotides, the CDR3 is TGCAGCGTTGAGGGGACAGGGAACTATGGCTACACCTTC. This chain links TRBV29-1 with TRBJ1-2, with 9 nucleotides matching TRBD1. The CDR3 totals 13 residues. The V and J ends lost 3 bases and 2 bases, in that order; junction bases with no gene match: 1. Germline assignment: CDR1 SQVTM and CDR2 ANQGSEA.

This clonotype was counted ten times or more. V gene TRBV5-4 combines with J gene TRBJ2-7; 9 nucleotides match TRBD1. This CDR3 has 16 residues. The V segment lost 2 bases and the J segment 3 bases; nucleotides outside the gene matches: 9. Germline-derived CDR1 and CDR2 are SGHNT and YYREEE (reference sequence). Written as DNA, the CDR3 is TGTGCCAGCAGCTTCTACCCCCGGGACAGGGACTACGAGCAGTACTTC. Its protein product is CASSFYPRDRDYEQYF.

The gene calls are TRBV11-2 and TRBJ1-1; 7 bases line up with TRBD1. Germline V gene lookup returns CDR1 SGHAT and CDR2 FQNNGV. Trimming at V came to 6 bases and at J to 6 bases, leaving 7 bases not matched to a gene. There are 13 residues in the CDR3. CDR3 coding DNA: TGTGCCAGCAGTGAATATACAGGGGCTGAAGCTTTCTTT. This gives the protein CASSEYTGAEAFF.

Many counts were recorded for this clonotype. The chain has TRBV7-3 and TRBJ2-1; TRBD2 matches at 8 bases. The CDR3 totals 16 residues. V was pared by 2 bases and J by 4 bases, with 7 bases of the junction left unmatched. Germline CDR1 is SGHTA and CDR2 is FQGTGA. The chain's CDR3 is CASSLLAGLGYNEQFF. The CDR3 DNA sequence: TGTGCCAGCAGCTTATTAGCGGGACTAGGATACAATGAGCAGTTCTTC.

This clonotype was observed a few times. The chain combines TRBV20-1 with TRBJ1-1; the D is unclear. Germline V gene sequence: CDR1 DFQATT, CDR2 SNEGSKA (reference sequence). This CDR3 has 10 residues. V shed 3 bases and J shed 8 bases, with 7 bases lying between them. This CDR3 reads CSARGLEAFF. DNA of the CDR3: TGCAGTGCTAGGGGGTTGGAAGCTTTCTTT.

Of note for this clonotype: A read error may produce the germline difference seen at one junction end. V is TRBV29-1 and J is TRBJ2-7, with 7 positions matching TRBD2. This CDR3 contains 10 residues. CDR1 and CDR2 from the germline V gene are SQVTM and ANQGSEA. CDR3 in DNA: TGCAGCGTTGACTGGGGGGGTCTACACTTC. This sequence encodes CSVDWGGLHF.

This clonotype was counted at least ten times. CDR3 in amino acids: CASSLSASGIYEQYF. CDR3 nucleotide sequence: TGTGCCAGCAGCTTAAGTGCTAGCGGGATCTACGAGCAGTACTTC. This chain connects TRBV7-9 to TRBJ2-7; 9 bases align to TRBD2. There are 15 residues in the CDR3. The junction had 5 bases not matched to a gene; V was cut back by 2 bases and J by 3 bases. Germline V gene sequence: CDR1 SEHNR, CDR2 FQNEAQ (reference sequence).

This clonotype was counted at least ten times. The chain employs TRBV29-1 and TRBJ1-4, with a tentative D call TRBD1 (5 bases). This CDR3 comprises 13 residues. V shed 6 bases and J shed 8 bases, with 16 bases lying between them. Germline CDR1 is SQVTM and CDR2 is ANQGSEA. This chain's CDR3 is CSVPGKGGEKLFF. The CDR3 region has the DNA TGCAGCGTCCCAGGGAAGGGAGGGGAAAAACTGTTTTTT. The whole variable domain, remainder taken from reference TRBV29-1 and TRBJ1-4, is SAVISQKPSRDICQRGTSLTIQCQVDSQVTMMFWYRQQPGQSLTLIATANQGSEATYESGFVIDKFPISRPNLTFSTLTVSNMSPEDSSIYLCSVPGKGGEKLFFGSGTQLSVL.

For this clonotype: Being one base from a much bigger clone, this may be a read error. This chain uses TRBV30 with TRBJ1-1; D unclear. The germline V gene encodes CDR1 GTSNPN and CDR2 SVGIG (reference sequence). The CDR3 is made up of 11 amino acids. Trimming cost V 0 bases and J 8 bases, with 7 bases left between them. For the CDR3, the DNA is TGTGCCTGGAGTGTGAACGCCGAAGCTTTCTTT. As protein: CAWSVNAEAFF.

The rearrangement uses TRBV6-1 and TRBJ2-1; unclear D gene. The V end lost 7 bases, the J end lost 1 base, and 11 bases lay between the germline ends. CDR1 and CDR2 from the germline V gene are MNHNS and SASEGT. The CDR3 totals 14 residues. The CDR3 protein is CASKATLSYNEQFF. CDR3 bases: TGTGCCAGCAAGGCGACGCTGTCCTACAATGAGCAGTTCTTC.

This clonotype was counted between two and nine times. V gene TRBV19 combines with J gene TRBJ1-2, with 8 nucleotides matching TRBD1. The junction had 8 bases not matched to a gene; V was cut back by 9 bases and J by 2 bases. The CDR3 is made up of 14 amino acids. Per germline, CDR1 LNHDA and CDR2 SQIVND (reference sequence). CDR3 protein: CASEDRAHNYGYTF. In DNA, the CDR3 is TGTGCCAGCGAGGACAGGGCACACAACTATGGCTACACCTTC.